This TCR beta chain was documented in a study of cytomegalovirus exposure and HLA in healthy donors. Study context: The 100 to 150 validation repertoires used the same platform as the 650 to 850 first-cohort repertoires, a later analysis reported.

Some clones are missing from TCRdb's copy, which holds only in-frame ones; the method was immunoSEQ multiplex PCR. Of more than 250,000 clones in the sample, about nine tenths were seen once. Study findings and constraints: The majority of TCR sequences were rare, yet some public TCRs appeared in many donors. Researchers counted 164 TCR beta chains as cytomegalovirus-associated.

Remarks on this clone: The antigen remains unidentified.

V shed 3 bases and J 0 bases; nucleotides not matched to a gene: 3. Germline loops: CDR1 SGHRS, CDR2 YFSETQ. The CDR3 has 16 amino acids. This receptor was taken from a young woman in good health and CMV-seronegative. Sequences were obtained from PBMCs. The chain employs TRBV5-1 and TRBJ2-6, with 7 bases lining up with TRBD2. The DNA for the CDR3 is TGCGCCAGCAGCTGGGGCGGGAGCTCTGGGGCCAACGTCCTGACTTTC. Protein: CASSWGGSSGANVLTF.